This T cell receptor (beta chain) is from a study of T cell clones after liver transplantation. Study as a whole: Post-transplant blood was tracked for graft-donor-reactive T cell clones identified in a pre-transplant mixed lymphocyte reaction. Graft-donor-reactive sequences were compared with third-party-reactive TCRbeta sequences from pre-transplant mixed lymphocyte reactions. Study-wide points: The donor-reactive repertoire was only partly measurable in a couple of subjects, lacking donor cells.

Comment on this clone: Its target is not known.

Produced via immunoSEQ multiplex PCR; TCRdb's table is partial and in-frame only. The sample comprises roughly 120,000 clones, approximately 90% of which are singletons, and 0.65% to 0.85% rests with the top ten. The source of this sequence is a human patient who received a liver transplant. The graft donor may be the source of some T cells. The specimen comprised CD4+ T cells from blood, sampled 12 months after liver transplant.

The CDR3 sequence is CASSPRQGANNEQFF. The CDR3, as DNA: TGTGCCAGCTCTCCGCGACAGGGGGCCAACAATGAGCAGTTCTTC. The J gene is TRBJ2-1, the V gene TRBV18; TRBD1 agrees at 10 bases. Looked up from germline, CDR1 is KGHSH and CDR2 is LQKENI. Trimming took 6 bases from V and 5 from J; bases not matched to a gene: 7. The CDR3 runs 15 residues.